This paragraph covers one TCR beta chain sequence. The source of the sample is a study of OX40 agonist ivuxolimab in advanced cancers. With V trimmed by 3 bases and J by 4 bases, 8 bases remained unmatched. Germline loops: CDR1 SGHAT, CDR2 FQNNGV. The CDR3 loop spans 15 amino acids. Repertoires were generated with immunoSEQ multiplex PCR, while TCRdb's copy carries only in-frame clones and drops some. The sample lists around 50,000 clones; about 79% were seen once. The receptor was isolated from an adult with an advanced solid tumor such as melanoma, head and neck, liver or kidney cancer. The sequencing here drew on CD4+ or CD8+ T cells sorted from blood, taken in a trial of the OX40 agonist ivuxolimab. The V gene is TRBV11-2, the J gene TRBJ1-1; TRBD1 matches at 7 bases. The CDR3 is CASSLLTGSATEAFF. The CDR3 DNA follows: TGTGCCAGCAGCTTGCTGACAGGGTCGGCCACTGAAGCTTTCTTT.